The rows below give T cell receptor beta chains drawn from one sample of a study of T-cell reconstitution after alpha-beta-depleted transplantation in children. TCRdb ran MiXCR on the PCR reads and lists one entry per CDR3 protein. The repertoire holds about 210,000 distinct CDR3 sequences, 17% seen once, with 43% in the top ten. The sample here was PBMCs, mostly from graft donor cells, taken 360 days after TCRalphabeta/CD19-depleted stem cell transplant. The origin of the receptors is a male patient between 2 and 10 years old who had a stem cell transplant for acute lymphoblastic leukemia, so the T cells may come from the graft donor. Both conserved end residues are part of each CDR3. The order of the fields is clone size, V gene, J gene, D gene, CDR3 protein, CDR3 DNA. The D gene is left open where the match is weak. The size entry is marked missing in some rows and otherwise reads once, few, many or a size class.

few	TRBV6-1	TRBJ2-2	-	CASSRSRGPTGELFF	TGTGCCAGCAGCCGTTCGAGGGGTCCAACCGGGGAGCTGTTTTTT
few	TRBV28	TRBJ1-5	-	CASSLWGGGGNQPQHF	TGTGCCAGCAGTTTGTGGGGGGGCGGCGGCAATCAGCCCCAGCATTTT
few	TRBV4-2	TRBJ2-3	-	CASSQHLPSDVGDTQYF	TGTGCCAGCAGCCAACACCTACCTTCGGATGTCGGAGATACGCAGTATTTT
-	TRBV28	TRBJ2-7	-	CASSPPDLWFPEQYF	TGTGCCAGCAGTCCCCCGGACCTCTGGTTTCCCGAGCAGTACTTC
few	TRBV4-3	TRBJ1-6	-	CASSQDISGTLHF	TGCGCCAGCAGCCAAGATATCTCCGGGACCCTCCACTTT
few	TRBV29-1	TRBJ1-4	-	CSVEIDATNEKLFF	TGCAGCGTTGAAATTGATGCAACTAATGAAAAACTGTTTTTT
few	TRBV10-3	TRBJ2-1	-	CAIKDTGNNEQFF	TGTGCCATCAAGGATACGGGGAACAATGAGCAGTTCTTC
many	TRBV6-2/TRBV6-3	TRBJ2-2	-	CASSFHYTGELFF	TGTGCCAGCAGTTTTCACTACACCGGGGAGCTGTTTTTT
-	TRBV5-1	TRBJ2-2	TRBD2	CASDPRSGGGTGELFF	TGCGCCAGCGATCCCCGCTCGGGCGGGGGTACCGGGGAGCTGTTTTTT
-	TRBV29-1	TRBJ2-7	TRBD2	CSVQTSDEQYF	TGCAGCGTCCAAACTAGCGACGAGCAGTACTTC
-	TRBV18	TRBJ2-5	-	CASSPMLETQYF	TGTGCCAGCTCACCAATGTTAGAGACCCAGTACTTC
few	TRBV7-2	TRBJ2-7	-	CASSPGTPVGNEQYF	TGTGCCAGCAGCCCTGGGACTCCAGTAGGGAACGAGCAGTACTTC
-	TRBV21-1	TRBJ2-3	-	CASSKKDRRGQGTQYF	TGTGCCAGCAGCAAAAAGGACAGGAGAGGACAGGGTACGCAGTATTTT
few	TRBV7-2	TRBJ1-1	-	CASSLNQVGTEAFF	TGTGCCAGCAGCTTAAATCAGGTGGGCACTGAAGCTTTCTTT
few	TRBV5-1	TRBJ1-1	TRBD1	CASSPGWWGQGGDTEAFF	TGCGCCAGCAGTCCGGGGTGGTGGGGACAGGGAGGAGACACTGAAGCTTTCTTT
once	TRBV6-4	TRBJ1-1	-	CASSATVNTEAFF	TGTGCCAGCAGTGCCACAGTGAACACTGAAGCTTTCTTT
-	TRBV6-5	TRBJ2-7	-	CASSYSARLEQYF	TGTGCCAGCAGTTACTCGGCACGGCTCGAGCAGTACTTC
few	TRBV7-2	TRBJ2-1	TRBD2	CASSYGGEGQQFF	TGTGCCAGCAGCTACGGGGGGGAGGGACAGCAGTTCTTC
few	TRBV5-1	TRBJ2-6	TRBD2	CASSWGLAGANVLTF	TGCGCCAGCAGCTGGGGACTAGCTGGGGCCAACGTCCTGACTTTC
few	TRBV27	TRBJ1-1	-	CASSTGVMNTEAFF	TGTGCCAGCAGTACGGGAGTTATGAACACTGAAGCTTTCTTT
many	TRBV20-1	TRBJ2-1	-	CSASPLVGGGNEQFF	TGCAGTGCTAGTCCCCTCGTTGGCGGCGGTAATGAGCAGTTCTTC
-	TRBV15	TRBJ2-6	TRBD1	CATSYRQGAGANVLTF	TGTGCCACCAGCTATCGACAGGGTGCTGGGGCCAACGTCCTGACTTTC
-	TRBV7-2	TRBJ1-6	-	CASSLFGGSLHF	TGTGCCAGCAGCTTATTTGGAGGGTCCCTCCACTTT
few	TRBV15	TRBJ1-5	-	CATSRDQDSQPQHF	TGTGCCACCAGCAGAGATCAAGATAGTCAGCCCCAGCATTTT
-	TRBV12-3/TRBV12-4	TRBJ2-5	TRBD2	CASSFSTGGGETQYF	TGTGCCAGCAGTTTTTCTACGGGGGGAGGGGAGACCCAGTACTTC
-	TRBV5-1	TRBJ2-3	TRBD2	CASSLGSGRNTDTQYF	TGCGCCAGCAGCTTGGGTAGCGGGAGAAACACAGATACGCAGTATTTT
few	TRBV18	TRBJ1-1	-	CASSPLGAGDTEAFF	TGTGCCAGCTCACCACTTGGGGCTGGGGACACTGAAGCTTTCTTT
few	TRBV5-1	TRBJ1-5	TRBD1	CASSQGTASNQPQHF	TGCGCCAGCAGCCAGGGGACAGCCAGCAATCAGCCCCAGCATTTT
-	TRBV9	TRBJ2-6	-	CASSVEGHSGANVLTF	TGTGCCAGCAGCGTAGAGGGACACTCTGGGGCCAACGTCCTGACTTTC
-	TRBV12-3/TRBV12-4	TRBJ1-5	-	CASRGTGNQPQHF	TGTGCCAGCAGAGGAACAGGGAACCAGCCCCAGCATTTT
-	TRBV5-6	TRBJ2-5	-	CASSDNFQETQYF	TGTGCCAGCTCTGACAACTTCCAAGAGACCCAGTACTTC
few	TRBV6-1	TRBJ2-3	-	CASSPDSPRGTDTQYF	TGTGCCAGCAGTCCAGACAGCCCCAGGGGCACAGATACGCAGTATTTT
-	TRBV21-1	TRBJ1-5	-	CASSTRSGGGANQPQHF	TGTGCCAGCAGCACCCGAAGTGGTGGGGGGGCCAATCAGCCCCAGCATTTT
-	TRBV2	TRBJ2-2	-	CASVNIGELFF	TGTGCCAGCGTCAACATCGGGGAGCTGTTTTTT
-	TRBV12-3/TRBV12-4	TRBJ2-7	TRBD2	CASSLGTSGRVYEQYF	TGTGCCAGCAGTTTAGGGACTAGCGGGAGAGTTTACGAGCAGTACTTC